This TCR beta chain came from a study of blood T cell repertoires in COVID-19. The assay was immunoSEQ multiplex PCR, and TCRdb's table has in-frame clones only and misses some. The sample includes 250,000 to 350,000 clones, roughly 85% of them seen just once. Participant ages covered roughly 18 to 89 years across about two dozen US areas. V was trimmed by 2 bases and J by 4 bases, leaving 20 bases between them. The CDR3 spans 17 residues. Germline assignment: CDR1 SGHAT and CDR2 FQNNGV. The sequencing input was PBMCs or T cells enriched from blood (not recorded which). The clonotype was recovered from a woman aged 40 to 50 who had recovered from COVID-19. The V and J genes are TRBV11-2 and TRBJ2-5; D might be TRBD1 (6 bases). The CDR3 spells CASSLYESDRTRETQYF. DNA for the CDR3: TGTGCCAGCAGCTTATATGAATCTGACAGGACCAGAGAGACCCAGTACTTC.